A single sample gave rise to the 19 T cell receptor beta chains below, sequenced in a study of blood T cell repertoires in COVID-19. The protocol was immunoSEQ multiplex PCR, while the TCRdb copy is restricted to in-frame clones and leaves out a portion. The sample consists of 650,000 to 800,000 clones, 90% of them appearing once. The sequenced sample was peripheral blood. The receptor source for this set is a woman younger than 30 with acute or convalescent COVID-19.

The genes are TRBV24-1 and TRBJ2-3; D unresolved. The CDR3 is made up of 15 amino acids. Germline V lookup: CDR1 KGHDR, CDR2 SFDVKD. Trimming shortened V by 1 base and J by 3 bases, and 10 bases separated the two germline ends. CDR3 sequence (DNA): TGTGCCACCAGTGATTTCGACTCCGGGACAGATACGCAGTATTTT. Its protein is CATSDFDSGTDTQYF.

A few counts support this clone. The chain has TRBV5-4 and TRBJ1-1, with a possible D match to TRBD1 (5 bases). CDR3 size: 16 residues. Trimming removed 3 bases at V and 0 bases at J, with 15 bases between. The germline CDR1 and CDR2 sequences are SGHNT and YYREEE (reference sequence). The CDR3 reads CASSSKWGRVNTEAFF. In nucleotides, the CDR3 is TGTGCCAGCAGCTCCAAATGGGGCAGAGTGAACACTGAAGCTTTCTTT.

In the case of this clone: The sample holds other DNA sequences that translate to the same CDR3. The J gene is TRBJ2-7, the V gene TRBV4-1, with TRBD2 identical over 7 bases. Germline values: CDR1 MGHRA, CDR2 YSYEKL. The V segment lost 0 bases and the J segment 1 base; nucleotides outside the gene matches: 3. CDR3 length: 15 residues. Here the CDR3 reads CASSQEGGGSYEQYF. In nucleotides, the CDR3 is TGCGCCAGCAGCCAAGAGGGCGGGGGTTCCTACGAGCAGTACTTC.

Turning to this clone: This CDR3 is also generated by other DNA sequences in the sample. This chain uses TRBV7-7 with TRBJ1-1; 9 bases map to TRBD1. This CDR3 is 13 amino acids long. Germline values: CDR1 SSHAT, CDR2 FNYEAQ (reference sequence). V was clipped by 5 bases and J by 5 bases; unmatched bases: 3. The CDR3 loop is CASSLGQGTEAFF. As DNA, the CDR3 is TGTGCCAGCAGCCTAGGACAGGGGACTGAAGCTTTCTTT.

With regard to this clone: Distinct nucleotide sequences in the sample also encode this CDR3. The V gene is TRBV12-3 or TRBV12-4, the J gene TRBJ1-5; no firm D call. The CDR3 spans 13 residues. V was trimmed by 2 bases and J by 5 bases, leaving 7 bases between them. CDR3 bases: TGTGCCAGCAGTTTAAGACGGGATCAGCCCCAGCATTTT. The encoded protein is CASSLRRDQPQHF.

In this sample, this clone turned up once. The chain carries TRBV10-1 and TRBJ2-7; no reliable D call. CDR3 length: 10 residues. V lost 7 bases and J 4 bases, leaving 5 bases between the germline ends. Per germline, CDR1 WNHNN and CDR2 SYGVQD (reference sequence). The CDR3 reads CASNQYEQYF. As DNA, the CDR3 is TGCGCCAGCAACCAGTACGAGCAGTACTTC.

The V call is TRBV12-2, the J call TRBJ2-7; the DNA was not used to check the table's D call, TRBD1. TRBV12-2 is a pseudogene segment. This CDR3 region has 16 residues. The CDR3 here is CASRLARTGEGGEQYF. For the CDR3, the DNA is TGTGCAAGTCGCTTAGCCCGGACAGGTGAGGGGGGCGAGCAGTACTTC.

There are a few counts of this clone. The gene calls are TRBV6-5 and TRBJ1-1, with TRBD1 matching 7 bases. Per germline, CDR1 MNHEY and CDR2 SVGAGI. The CDR3 loop spans 15 amino acids. J gave up 0 bases and V 6 bases, and 7 bases lay outside the gene matches. The CDR3 here is CASSQTGTVNTEAFF. CDR3 sequence (DNA): TGTGCCAGCAGCCAAACGGGGACAGTGAACACTGAAGCTTTCTTT.

V gene TRBV5-4 combines with J gene TRBJ1-2; D remains ambiguous. The V end was cut by 0 bases, the J end by 2 bases, with 5 bases between. The CDR3 is 13 residues long. CDR1 and CDR2 (germline): SGHNT, YYREEE (reference sequence). The CDR3 DNA follows: TGTGCCAGCAGCTTGGGTGAGAACTATGGCTACACCTTC. It specifies CASSLGENYGYTF.

This chain links TRBV12-5 with TRBJ2-7; 8 bases agree with TRBD1. Looked up from germline, CDR1 is LGHNT and CDR2 is FRNRAP. The CDR3 is 14 amino acids. The V segment lost 5 bases and the J segment 6 bases; nucleotides outside the gene matches: 9. The CDR3 coding sequence is TGTGCTAGTGGTACCGGGACAGGCTCGAGCGAGCAGTACTTC. Translation: CASGTGTGSSEQYF. The whole variable domain, filled in from reference TRBV12-5 and TRBJ2-7, reads DARVTQTPRHKVTEMGQEVTMRCQPILGHNTVFWYRQTMMQGLELLAYFRNRAPLDDSGMPKDRFSAEMPDATLATLKIQPSEPRDSAVYFCASGTGTGSSEQYFGPGTRLTVT.

The chain employs TRBV19 and TRBJ2-7; no reliable D call. V dropped 3 bases and J dropped 3 bases, with 9 bases sitting between them. From germline, CDR1 is LNHDA and CDR2 SQIVND (reference sequence). This CDR3 contains 13 residues. CDR3 residues: CASSIDTFYEQYF. In DNA form, the CDR3 reads TGTGCCAGTAGTATTGACACCTTCTACGAGCAGTACTTC.

V is TRBV13 and J is TRBJ2-7; 9 nucleotides agree with TRBD1. This CDR3 is 20 amino acids long. V trimming: 2 bases; J trimming: 0 bases; junction bases outside the gene matches: 17. In germline, CDR1 is PRHDT, CDR2 FYEKMQ (reference sequence). The CDR3, as DNA: TGTGCCAGCAGCTTATATTCTACCGAGAGACAGGGGGAAGGCTCCTACGAGCAGTACTTC. Protein sequence: CASSLYSTERQGEGSYEQYF.

The genes are TRBV14 and TRBJ1-3, with D tentatively TRBD1 (6 bases). CDR3 length: 23 residues. V dropped 2 bases and J dropped 0 bases, with 32 bases sitting between them. Germline assignment: CDR1 SGHDN and CDR2 FVKESK. In DNA, the CDR3 is TGTGCCAGCAGCCAACGTGGGGCCCCCATATTAGGACAGATTATTCGCTCTGGAAACACCATATATTTT. Encoded protein: CASSQRGAPILGQIIRSGNTIYF. Drawing the rest from reference TRBV14 and TRBJ1-3, the complete variable domain is EAGVTQFPSHSVIEKGQTVTLRCDPISGHDNLYWYRRVMGKEIKFLLHFVKESKQDESGMPNNRFLAERTGGTYSTLKVQPAELEDSGVYFCASSQRGAPILGQIIRSGNTIYFGEGSWLTVV.

The V call is TRBV28, the J call TRBJ1-5, with TRBD1 matching over 8 bases. Germline trimming cut 4 bases from V and 0 bases from J; bases unmatched to any gene: 8. The CDR3 extends over 17 amino acids. Germline V gene sequence: CDR1 MDHEN, CDR2 SYDVKM. The DNA for the CDR3 is TGTGCCAGCAGTTACAGGGACAGGCCTTATAGCAATCAGCCCCAGCATTTT. It specifies CASSYRDRPYSNQPQHF. Filled out from reference TRBV28 and TRBJ1-5, the complete variable domain reads DVKVTQSSRYLVKRTGEKVFLECVQDMDHENMFWYRQDPGLGLRLIYFSYDVKMKEKGDIPEGYSVSREKKERFSLILESASTNQTSMYLCASSYRDRPYSNQPQHFGDGTRLSIL.

The gene calls are TRBV18 and TRBJ1-2; possible D gene TRBD1, 6 bases. Germline CDR1 KGHSH, CDR2 LQKENI. With 3 bases removed from V and 8 bases from J, the gap between germline ends came to 22 bases. The CDR3 has 16 residues. CDR3 in DNA: TGTGCCAGCTCACCGGTGCAGGGGAATCCATCAGGCGGCTACACCTTC. Translating gives CASSPVQGNPSGGYTF.

In DNA, the CDR3 is TGTGCCAGCTCACGGGGCAGATACAATGAGCAGTTCTTC. Residues: CASSRGRYNEQFF. This sequence joins TRBV18 and TRBJ2-1, with D perhaps matching TRBD1 (5 bases). The V and J ends lost 4 bases and 4 bases respectively, with 8 bases between them. This CDR3 is 13 amino acids long. CDR1 is KGHSH and CDR2 is LQKENI in the germline V gene.

V gene TRBV11-2 combines with J gene TRBJ2-1, with D possibly TRBD2 on 6 matching bases. This CDR3 has 14 residues. Per germline, CDR1 SGHAT and CDR2 FQNNGV. Trimming pared 2 bases from V and 7 bases from J, leaving 12 bases between. Here the CDR3 DNA reads TGTGCCAGCAGCTTATATTCGGGGGAGAATGAGCAGTTCTTC. Amino acid sequence: CASSLYSGENEQFF.

The gene calls are TRBV5-6 and TRBJ1-2; perhaps TRBD1 as D (5 bases). This CDR3 has 14 amino acids. Trimming took 3 bases from V and 5 from J, leaving 14 bases between them. Germline CDR1 and CDR2: SGHDT and YYEEEE. Here the CDR3 DNA reads TGTGCCAGCAGCTATCGTCCAGGGTATTATGGCTACACCTTC. This sequence encodes CASSYRPGYYGYTF.

The chain's CDR3 is CASSLSGSGGTDTQYF. CDR3 coding DNA: TGTGCCAGCAGCTTAAGCGGTAGCGGGGGCACAGATACGCAGTATTTT. The V call is TRBV7-2, the J call TRBJ2-3; 8 nucleotides agree with TRBD2. With 2 bases clipped from V and 1 base from J, the junction kept 5 bases outside the gene matches. This CDR3 contains 16 residues. Germline V CDR1 and CDR2: SGHTA, FQGNSA. Drawing the rest from reference TRBV7-2 and TRBJ2-3, the complete variable domain is GAGVSQSPSNKVTEKGKDVELRCDPISGHTALYWYRQSLGQGLEFLIYFQGNSAPDKSGLPSDRFSAERTGGSVSTLTIQRTQQEDSAVYLCASSLSGSGGTDTQYFGPGTRLTVL.